This T cell receptor (beta chain) stems from a study of blood T cell repertoires in COVID-19. J gave up 8 bases and V 7 bases, and 13 bases lay outside the gene matches. Germline V gene sequence: CDR1 MNHEY, CDR2 SVGAGI. The CDR3 is 14 residues long. Method: immunoSEQ multiplex PCR; TCRdb's copy keeps in-frame clones and lacks some. The sample yields under 300,000 clones, about 80% seen once. The chain uses TRBV6-5 and TRBJ1-1; 7 bases map to TRBD1. The sample comprised peripheral blood. The TCR sequence derives from a woman aged 80 or older with active or convalescent COVID-19. The CDR3 region has the DNA TGTGCCAGCAACGCCCACTCAGGACAGGTAGAAGCTTTCTTT. Encoded protein: CASNAHSGQVEAFF.